This T cell receptor (beta chain) was observed in a study of T cells in Graves' hyperthyroidism and ophthalmopathy. The study's findings and limits: Most thyroid clonotypes that were expanded above 0.001 also turned up in blood. In simple terms, a model built on 13 V-J features told ophthalmopathy apart from stable hyperthyroidism.

What was amplified from RNA transcripts were TCR beta CDR3 regions. The HTBI primer set drove a first-round RT-PCR of the TCR CDR3. TCRdb reprocessed the multiplex PCR reads with MiXCR, giving one entry per CDR3 protein. The data show about 210,000 distinct CDR3 sequences, about a sixth seen once. V lost 8 bases, J lost 5 bases, and 15 bases lay in between. The length of the CDR3 is 13 residues. Germline V gene data show CDR1 as MDHEN and CDR2 as SYDVKM. As to this clonotype: Antigen specificity is unknown.

Orbital computed tomography, thyroid ultrasound, serum thyroxine and TRAb, and clinical symptoms together informed the diagnoses. The V call is TRBV28, the J call TRBJ2-5, with D possibly TRBD1 on 6 matching bases. The sequence derives from a man aged 45 to 65 with Graves' hyperthyroidism. Sequencing was performed on blood. The CDR3 coding sequence is TGTGCCAGCTCTCCTTGGCAGGGGGAGACCCAGTACTTC. Encoded protein: CASSPWQGETQYF.